What follows describes a single TCR beta chain. Antigen: not known. TCRdb's table, derived via immunoSEQ multiplex PCR, lists solely in-frame clones and lacks some. The table has about 82,000 clones, approximately 86% seen once. This record belongs to a study of OX40 agonist ivuxolimab in advanced cancers. Whole-study results and caveats: By week 6 at 0.1 to 3.0 mg/kg, blood CD4+ and CD8+ T cells had expanded clonally. Nonresponders included some who also had low normalized T-cell clonal expansion.

This TCR was recovered from an adult with an advanced solid tumor such as melanoma, head and neck, liver or kidney cancer. The sequencing here drew on CD4+ or CD8+ T cells sorted from blood, taken in a trial of the OX40 agonist ivuxolimab.

This chain's CDR3 is CASSLAWTGELFF. CDR3 bases: TGTGCCAGCAGCTTAGCGTGGACCGGGGAGCTGTTTTTT. The genes are TRBV7-6 and TRBJ2-2; D gene unclear. The ends were cut back, 0 bases at V and 5 bases at J, with 4 bases in the middle. The germline gives CDR1 SGHVS, CDR2 FNYEAQ. The CDR3 runs to 13 residues.